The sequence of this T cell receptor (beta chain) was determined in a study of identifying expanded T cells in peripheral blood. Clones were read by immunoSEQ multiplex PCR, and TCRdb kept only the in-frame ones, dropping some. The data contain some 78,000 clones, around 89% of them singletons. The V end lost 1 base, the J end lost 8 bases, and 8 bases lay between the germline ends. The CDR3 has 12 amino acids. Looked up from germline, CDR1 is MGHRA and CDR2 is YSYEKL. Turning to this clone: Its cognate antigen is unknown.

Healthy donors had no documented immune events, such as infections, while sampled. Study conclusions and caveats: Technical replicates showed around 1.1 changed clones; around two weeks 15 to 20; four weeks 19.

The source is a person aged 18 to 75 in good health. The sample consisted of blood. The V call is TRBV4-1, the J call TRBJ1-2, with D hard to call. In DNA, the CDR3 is TGCGCCAGCAGCCAAGGACCTAGGGGCTACACCTTC. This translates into CASSQGPRGYTF.